This T cell receptor beta chain stems from a study of T cells after yellow fever vaccination (dated by TCRdb to about 2019). About the study as a whole: The SMART-Seq v4 Ultra Low Input RNA kit was used to prepare libraries from fractions with low cell numbers. Bulk TCR alpha and beta repertoires were sequenced longitudinally to track T-cell clones before and after primary and booster YFV17D yellow fever vaccination. Two healthy male donors made up the cohort, one aged 18 to 29 years and the other aged 30 to 40 years. Blood was drawn at multiple timepoints before and after primary and secondary immunization, with bulk PBMC replicates and cell subsets isolated.

Study-level results and caveats: A small share of clonotypes occurred in both CD4 and CD8 compartments, likely arising from convergent recombination. The secondary T-cell response was weaker than the primary response but faster, peaking on day 5 instead of day 15. Computational filtering was needed because FACS-sorted repertoires could contain abundant contaminating clonotypes from the bulk population. After the booster, most of the clones that had expanded following primary vaccination were detected again (almost 98% of CD4 and around 87% of CD8), which suggests that memory was broadly maintained. The study included only a couple of donors, which limits how far the findings can be generalized.

This clonotype was picked up a small number of times. No per-base quality is available; no much larger clone lies one base away. The treatment or condition label of this sample denotes: live attenuated yellow fever vaccine strain. PBMCs were isolated from peripheral blood using a standard Ficoll-Paque protocol. With anti-CD3 and anti-CD8 staining plus a dextramer loaded with the yellow fever NS4B epitope peptide, the researchers sorted epitope-specific CD8 T cells. RNA was extracted with TriZol from bulk PBMCs, CD4 and CD8 fractions, and dextramer-positive and dextramer-negative fractions. The CDR3 measures 12 amino acids from cysteine to phenylalanine. CDR3 DNA only is kept here, 36 bases in frame from base 1. Taken from the germline V gene (reference sequence), the CDR1 and CDR2 loops are DFQATT and SNEGSKA. V loses 6 bases of germline sequence and J loses 9 bases, and the interval between the two ends is 15 bases.

TCR cDNA was made using 5'RACE template switching, a step that added a universal primer site and unique molecular identifiers. cDNA synthesis was primed from both the TCR alpha and TCR beta constant segments. Two PCR steps were used to amplify libraries, with sample barcodes and sequencing adapters being added in the second step. Sequencing of the libraries was done on either Illumina HiSeq 2500 (2x100 bp) or NovaSeq (2x150 bp). Concerning the study's data processing: Reads were demultiplexed and collapsed into UMI consensus sequences with MIGEC, and V(D)J alignment was performed with MiXCR. Clonotypes responding to the vaccine were identified with edgeR on replicate PBMC samples, with the criteria of FDR below 0.01 and a log2 fold change above 5 up to day 15. Each bulk clonotype received a CD4 or CD8 identity based on whether the sequenced CD4 or CD8 repertoire contained that clonotype at higher abundance. Clonotypes enriched at least 10-fold in dextramer-positive over dextramer-negative fractions were defined as NS4B-specific, and CD4-biased clonotypes were excluded. The public reads were run again by TCRdb, first through fastp at Q25 and then through MiXCR, and only productive beta chains were kept. Identical CDR3 protein sequences are pooled into one entry, listed with their most common genes and DNA. These V and J calls originate from TCRdb's pipeline instead of the authors' own analysis. A total of approximately 85,000 distinct CDR3 sequences appear in this sample, less than 15% of them only once. The ten top clones hold around 24% of the sample.

The sequence is built from TRBV20-1 and TRBJ2-1, with TRBD2 perhaps the D gene, on 5 matching bases. The clonotype was recovered from a young man who received the YFV17D yellow fever vaccine. Sequenced material: CD8+ T cells not binding an NS4B(214-222) dextramer, sorted from PBMCs, taken less than 25 days after the first yellow fever vaccination. The intended sense of this specimen's cell subset or site label: NS4B epitope dextramer-negative CD8 T cells. The CDR3 corresponds to CSAPFEGVEQFF. The DNA is as follows: TGCAGTGCGCCCTTCGAGGGTGTTGAGCAGTTCTTC.